Listed here are 20 T cell receptor beta chains from one sample, sequenced in a study of T-cell reconstitution after alpha-beta-depleted transplantation in children. Preparing the TCRbeta library involved the use of unique molecular identifiers. Via MiXCR, TCRdb re-called the PCR reads, giving one row per CDR3 protein. Of roughly 500,000 distinct CDR3 sequences listed, over 9.5% are singletons. The sample was PBMCs, taken before TCRalphabeta/CD19-depleted stem cell transplant. Every receptor here comes from a child aged 2 to 9 with inherited bone marrow failure, due to receive a stem cell transplant.

This clonotype was seen more than once but under ten times. The chain carries TRBV5-4 and TRBJ2-3; maybe TRBD2 (6 bases). The V gene lost 5 bases and the J gene lost 6 bases, with 13 bases spanning the gap. This CDR3 has 13 amino acids. Germline values: CDR1 SGHNT, CDR2 YYREEE (reference sequence). CDR3 nucleotides: TGTGCCAGCAGTTTGCCGGGGGACGATACGCAGTATTTT. Protein sequence: CASSLPGDDTQYF.

This clonotype was counted at least ten times. The chain recombines TRBV5-1 with TRBJ2-7; 10 positions agree with TRBD2. Trimming at V came to 4 bases and at J to 6 bases, leaving 16 bases not matched to a gene. Germline loops: CDR1 SGHRS, CDR2 YFSETQ. The CDR3 runs to 17 residues. CDR3 bases: TGCGCCAGCAGCCTGGTCCGAGCGGGAGGGCCGACCGGCGAGCAGTACTTC. The encoded protein is CASSLVRAGGPTGEQYF.

Worth noting for this clonotype: Just one base apart from a much larger clone, this may be a read error. The gene calls are TRBV5-1 and TRBJ2-1; D is possibly TRBD2 (5 bases). The germline V gene encodes CDR1 SGHRS and CDR2 YFSETQ. V dropped 2 bases and J dropped 0 bases, with 12 bases sitting between them. The CDR3 has 16 amino acids. This CDR3 reads CASSFGVGYSYNEQFF. Written as DNA, the CDR3 is TGCGCCAGCAGCTTCGGGGTGGGCTACTCCTACAATGAGCAGTTCTTC.

The V gene is TRBV20-1, the J gene TRBJ1-5; the match to TRBD1 covers 7 bases. This CDR3 contains 17 residues. The trim removed 3 bases at V and 0 bases at J, leaving 11 bases unmatched. CDR1 and CDR2 (germline): DFQATT, SNEGSKA (reference sequence). CDR3 sequence reads: CSARETGLYVSNQPQHF. In DNA, the CDR3 is TGCAGTGCTAGGGAGACAGGGTTATATGTTAGCAATCAGCCCCAGCATTTT.

V is TRBV15 and J is TRBJ2-7; 8 bases agree with TRBD2. Germline V gene sequence: CDR1 LNHNV, CDR2 YYDKDF (reference sequence). Trimming removed 0 bases from V and 4 bases from J; junction bases left unmatched: 5. The CDR3 sequence is 15 residues long. The CDR3 sequence is CATSRETSVVYEQYF. The CDR3 DNA reads as TGTGCCACCAGCAGAGAGACTAGCGTCGTTTACGAGCAGTACTTC.

In its sample, this clonotype was seen many times. The junction shows a germline mismatch at one end, possibly a read error. The chain is built from TRBV7-9 and TRBJ2-5; D tentatively reads TRBD1 or TRBD2 (5 bases each). This CDR3 region has 12 residues. CDR1 SEHNR and CDR2 FQNEAQ come from the germline V gene (reference sequence). DNA of the CDR3: TGTGCCAGCAACTTATGGGGGGAGACCCAGTACTTC. It yields the protein CASNLWGETQYF. Drawing the rest from reference TRBV7-9 and TRBJ2-5, the complete variable domain is DTGVSQNPRHKITKRGQNVTFRCDPISEHNRLYWYRQTLGQGPEFLTYFQNEAQLEKSRLLSDRFSAERPKGSFSTLEIQRTEQGDSAMYLCASNLWGETQYFGPGTRLLVL.

In its sample, this clonotype was seen many times. This chain links TRBV4-3 with TRBJ2-1, with D tentatively TRBD1 (6 bases). The germline V and J ends were trimmed by 1 base and 4 bases, with 11 bases remaining between them. Germline assignment: CDR1 LGHNA and CDR2 YSLEER. CDR3 length: 15 residues. CDR3 in amino acids: CASSQGGGSYNEQFF. DNA for the CDR3: TGCGCCAGCAGCCAAGGAGGGGGATCATACAATGAGCAGTTCTTC.

With respect to this clonotype: Just one base apart from a much larger clone, this may be a read error. The CDR3 ends on some other residue instead of the conserved phenylalanine or tryptophan, so this is likely a read error. The chain joins TRBV27 to TRBJ2-1, with unresolved D. Germline CDR1 reads MNHEY; CDR2 reads SMNVEV (reference sequence). V was shortened by 3 bases and J by 7 bases, with 10 bases between the two germline ends. The CDR3 sequence is 13 residues long. CDR3 in amino acids: CASSLTPWNEQFL. CDR3 bases: TGTGCCAGCAGTTTGACCCCGTGGAATGAGCAGTTCCTC.

Ten or more counts support this clonotype. The CDR3 DNA is TGTGCCAGCAGCCTACAGGGGGCTAGCACAGATACGCAGTATTTT. Protein product: CASSLQGASTDTQYF. The chain links TRBV7-8 to TRBJ2-3, with 9 positions matching TRBD1. The germline V gene has CDR1 SGHVS and CDR2 FQNEAQ. CDR3 length: 15 amino acids. Trimming at V came to 5 bases and at J to 0 bases, leaving 3 bases not matched to a gene.

This clonotype has more than one count but fewer than ten. The V gene is TRBV15, the J gene TRBJ2-2; D possibly corresponds to TRBD1 (6 bases). The CDR3 runs 17 residues. Deletions cut 0 bases from V and 4 bases from J, with 15 bases between. Germline lookup yields CDR1 LNHNV and CDR2 YYDKDF (reference sequence). The DNA of the CDR3 is TGTGCCACCAGCAGAGATTGGCAGGGGACGCTCACCGGGGAGCTGTTTTTT. Translation gives CATSRDWQGTLTGELFF.

This clonotype was seen many times. V is TRBV29-1 and J is TRBJ2-2; 8 bases are shared with TRBD1. The CDR3 length is 13 residues. Looked up from germline, CDR1 is SQVTM and CDR2 is ANQGSEA. The V gene end was trimmed by 4 bases and the J gene end by 5 bases; junction bases not matched to a gene: 3. The CDR3 spells CSVARQGTGELFF. The CDR3 DNA sequence: TGCAGCGTTGCGCGACAGGGGACCGGGGAGCTGTTTTTT.

This clonotype showed up many times. The chain is built from TRBV20-1 and TRBJ2-1; tentative D call: TRBD2 (6 bases). Per germline, CDR1 DFQATT and CDR2 SNEGSKA (reference sequence). V lost 2 bases and J 0 bases, leaving 20 bases between the germline ends. The CDR3 has 18 amino acids. The CDR3 protein is CSARYTGWDGSSYNEQFF. CDR3 coding DNA: TGCAGTGCTAGATACACGGGGTGGGACGGGAGCTCCTACAATGAGCAGTTCTTC.

This clonotype has a count of ten or more. The chain recombines TRBV27 with TRBJ1-1, with unresolved D. CDR3 size: 13 residues. V lost 0 bases and J 7 bases, leaving 9 bases between the germline ends. The germline V gene encodes CDR1 MNHEY and CDR2 SMNVEV (reference sequence). The CDR3 DNA follows: TGTGCCAGCAGTTTATCTCCCGGGCTTGAAGCTTTCTTT. Translation: CASSLSPGLEAFF.

The rearrangement joins TRBV6-2 or TRBV6-3 to TRBJ1-2, with 9 nucleotides matching TRBD1. The CDR3 has 14 amino acids. Germline CDR1 MNHEY, CDR2 SVGEGT. V lost 2 bases and J lost 7; bases outside the gene matches: 5. CDR3 residues: CASSYLDRGSGYTF. CDR3 nucleotide sequence: TGTGCCAGCAGTTACCTGGACAGGGGAAGTGGCTACACCTTC.

This clonotype was observed a few times. The chain carries TRBV6-1 and TRBJ2-1, with TRBD1 matching over 10 bases. The CDR3 contains 14 residues. Trimming at V came to 8 bases and at J to 8 bases, leaving 9 bases not matched to a gene. CDR1 is MNHNS and CDR2 is SASEGT in the germline V gene. The CDR3 reads CASRGQGGWDEQFF. The CDR3 DNA reads as TGTGCCAGCCGAGGACAGGGGGGCTGGGATGAGCAGTTCTTC.

This clonotype was seen many times. V and J are TRBV4-1 and TRBJ2-1; TRBD1 is a possible D gene (6 bases). From germline, CDR1 is MGHRA and CDR2 YSYEKL. Trimming cost V 3 bases and J 6 bases, with 12 bases left between them. The CDR3 contains 14 residues. The CDR3 here is CASSQDSDLNEQFF. The DNA of the CDR3 is TGCGCCAGCAGCCAGGACAGTGATCTCAATGAGCAGTTCTTC.

This clonotype was found a few times. The rearrangement links TRBV11-2 to TRBJ1-6; 9 positions match TRBD1. Trimming removed 1 base from V and 8 bases from J; junction bases left unmatched: 12. The CDR3 spans 18 residues. CDR1 and CDR2 from the germline V gene are SGHAT and FQNNGV. The CDR3: CASSLVGQGRGEYSPLHF. As DNA, the CDR3 is TGTGCCAGCAGCTTAGTTGGACAGGGGCGAGGAGAATATTCACCCCTCCACTTT.

V gene TRBV4-1 combines with J gene TRBJ2-1, with 10 bases that match TRBD2. The V and J ends lost 1 base and 8 bases, in that order; junction bases with no gene match: 8. Germline V gene sequence: CDR1 MGHRA, CDR2 YSYEKL. The CDR3 contains 16 residues. The CDR3 nucleotides read TGCGCCAGCAGCCAAGGGGCAGCGGGAGGGGAGGATGAGCAGTTCTTC. Protein: CASSQGAAGGEDEQFF.

This CDR3 is CASRQGRTDTQYF. The DNA for the CDR3 is TGCGCCAGTAGACAGGGTCGCACAGATACGCAGTATTTT. This chain connects TRBV5-1 to TRBJ2-3, with 7 bases aligning to TRBD1. The CDR3 runs 13 residues. The germline CDR1 and CDR2 sequences are SGHRS and YFSETQ. After removal of 8 bases from V and 1 base from J, the junction contained 4 bases not matched to a gene.

This clonotype came up a few times. The rearrangement uses TRBV7-9 and TRBJ1-4; maybe TRBD1 (6 bases). This CDR3 has 13 residues. Germline V gene sequence: CDR1 SEHNR, CDR2 FQNEAQ (reference sequence). Trimming cost V 8 bases and J 6 bases, with 13 bases left between them. The CDR3 region has the DNA TGTGCCAGCCTGGGGGCCCCGGATGAAAAACTGTTTTTT. Translating gives CASLGAPDEKLFF. Based on the CDR3 plus reference TRBV7-9 and TRBJ1-4, the full variable domain is DTGVSQNPRHKITKRGQNVTFRCDPISEHNRLYWYRQTLGQGPEFLTYFQNEAQLEKSRLLSDRFSAERPKGSFSTLEIQRTEQGDSAMYLCASLGAPDEKLFFGSGTQLSVL.